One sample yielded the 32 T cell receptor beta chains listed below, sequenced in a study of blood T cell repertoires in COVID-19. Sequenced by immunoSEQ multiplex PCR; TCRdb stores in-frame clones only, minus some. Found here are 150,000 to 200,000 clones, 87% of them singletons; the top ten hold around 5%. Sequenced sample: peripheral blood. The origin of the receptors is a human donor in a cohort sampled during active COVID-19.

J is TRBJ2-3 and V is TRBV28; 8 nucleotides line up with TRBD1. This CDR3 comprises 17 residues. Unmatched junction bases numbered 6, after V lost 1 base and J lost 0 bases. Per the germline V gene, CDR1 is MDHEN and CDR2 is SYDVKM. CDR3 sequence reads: CASSLSGQGASTDTQYF. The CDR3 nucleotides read TGTGCCAGCAGTTTATCCGGACAGGGAGCTAGCACAGATACGCAGTATTTT. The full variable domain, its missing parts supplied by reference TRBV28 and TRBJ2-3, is DVKVTQSSRYLVKRTGEKVFLECVQDMDHENMFWYRQDPGLGLRLIYFSYDVKMKEKGDIPEGYSVSREKKERFSLILESASTNQTSMYLCASSLSGQGASTDTQYFGPGTRLTVL.

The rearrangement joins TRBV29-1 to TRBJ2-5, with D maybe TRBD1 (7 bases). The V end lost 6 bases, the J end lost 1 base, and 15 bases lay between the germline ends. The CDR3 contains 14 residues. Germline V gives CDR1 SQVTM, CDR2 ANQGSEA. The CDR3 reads CSVGRTGTQETQYF. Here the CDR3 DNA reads TGCAGCGTGGGGAGGACAGGCACCCAAGAGACCCAGTACTTC.

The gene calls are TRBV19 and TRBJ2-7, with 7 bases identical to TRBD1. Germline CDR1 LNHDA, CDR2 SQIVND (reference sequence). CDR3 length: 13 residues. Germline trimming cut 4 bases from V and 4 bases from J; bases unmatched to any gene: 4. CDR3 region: CASSTTQGYEQYF. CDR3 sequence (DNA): TGTGCCAGTAGTACCACACAGGGGTACGAGCAGTACTTC.

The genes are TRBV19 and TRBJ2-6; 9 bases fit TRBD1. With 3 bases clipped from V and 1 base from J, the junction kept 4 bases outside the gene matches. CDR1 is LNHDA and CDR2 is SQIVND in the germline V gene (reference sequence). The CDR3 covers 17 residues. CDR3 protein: CASSITGGGSGANVLTF. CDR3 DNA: TGTGCCAGTAGTATCACAGGGGGCGGGTCTGGGGCCAACGTCCTGACTTTC.

CDR3 nucleotide sequence: TGTGCCAGCAGCAAAGAGACCTCCGGGGTTAGTTTGTGGGAGCAGTACTTC. It is translated as CASSKETSGVSLWEQYF. The chain employs TRBV21-1 and TRBJ2-7; the D call in the table, TRBD2, was not verified against the DNA. TRBV21-1 is termed a pseudogene. The CDR3 totals 17 residues.

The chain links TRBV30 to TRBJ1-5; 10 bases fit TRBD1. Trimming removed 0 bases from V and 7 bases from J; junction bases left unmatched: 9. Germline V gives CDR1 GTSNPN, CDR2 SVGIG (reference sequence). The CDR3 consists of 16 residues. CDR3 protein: CAWSVGGQGDTQPQHF. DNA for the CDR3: TGTGCCTGGAGTGTAGGCGGACAGGGGGATACCCAGCCCCAGCATTTT.

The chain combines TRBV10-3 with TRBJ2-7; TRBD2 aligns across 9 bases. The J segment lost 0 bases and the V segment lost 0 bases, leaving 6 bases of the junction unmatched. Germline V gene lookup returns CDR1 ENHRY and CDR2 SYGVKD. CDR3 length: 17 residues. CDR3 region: CAISESRTSARSYEQYF. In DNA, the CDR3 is TGTGCCATCAGTGAGTCCCGGACTAGCGCCCGCTCCTACGAGCAGTACTTC.

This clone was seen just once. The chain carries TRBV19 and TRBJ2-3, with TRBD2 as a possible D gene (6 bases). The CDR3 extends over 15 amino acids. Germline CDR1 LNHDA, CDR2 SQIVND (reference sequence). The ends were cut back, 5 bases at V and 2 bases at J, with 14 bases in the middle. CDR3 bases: TGTGCCAGTAGTGCCCAGACTAGTTTCACAGATACGCAGTATTTT. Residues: CASSAQTSFTDTQYF.

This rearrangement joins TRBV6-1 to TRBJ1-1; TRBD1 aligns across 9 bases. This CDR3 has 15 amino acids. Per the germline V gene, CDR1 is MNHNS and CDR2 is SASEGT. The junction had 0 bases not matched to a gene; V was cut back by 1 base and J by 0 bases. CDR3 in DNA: TGTGCCAGCAGTGAAGGGACAGGGGTGAACACTGAAGCTTTCTTT. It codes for CASSEGTGVNTEAFF.

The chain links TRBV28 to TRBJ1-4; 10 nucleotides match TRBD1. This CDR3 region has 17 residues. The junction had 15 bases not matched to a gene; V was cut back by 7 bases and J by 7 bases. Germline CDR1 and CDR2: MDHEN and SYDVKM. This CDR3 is CASKFLTRDRGTEKLFF. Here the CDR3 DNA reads TGTGCCAGCAAATTTTTGACCCGGGACAGGGGCACTGAAAAACTGTTTTTT.

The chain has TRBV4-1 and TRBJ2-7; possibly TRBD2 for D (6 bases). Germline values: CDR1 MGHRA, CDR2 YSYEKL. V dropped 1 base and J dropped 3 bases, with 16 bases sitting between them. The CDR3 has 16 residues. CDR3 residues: CASSQGRRGPIYEQYF. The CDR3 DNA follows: TGCGCCAGCAGCCAAGGACGGAGGGGACCTATCTACGAGCAGTACTTC.

The CDR3 region is CASSLATGGRSPLHF. The CDR3 DNA reads TGTGCCAGCAGCTTAGCGACAGGGGGCCGATCACCCCTCCACTTT. The chain recombines TRBV7-8 with TRBJ1-6; 10 bases are shared with TRBD1. With 0 bases clipped from V and 10 bases from J, the junction kept 3 bases outside the gene matches. This CDR3 is 15 amino acids long. The germline CDR1 and CDR2 sequences are SGHVS and FQNEAQ.

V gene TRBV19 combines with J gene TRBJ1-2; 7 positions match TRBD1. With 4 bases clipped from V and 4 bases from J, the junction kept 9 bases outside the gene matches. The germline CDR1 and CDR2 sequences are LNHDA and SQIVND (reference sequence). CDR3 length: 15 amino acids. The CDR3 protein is CASSTPSRGVYGYTF. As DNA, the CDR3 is TGTGCCAGTAGTACCCCGAGCAGGGGGGTCTATGGCTACACCTTC.

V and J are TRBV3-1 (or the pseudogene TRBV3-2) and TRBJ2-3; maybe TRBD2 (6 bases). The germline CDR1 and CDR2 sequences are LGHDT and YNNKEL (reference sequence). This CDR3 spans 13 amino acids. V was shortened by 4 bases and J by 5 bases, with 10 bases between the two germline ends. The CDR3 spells CASSLAVEDTQYF. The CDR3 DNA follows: TGTGCCAGCAGCCTAGCGGTGGAAGATACGCAGTATTTT.

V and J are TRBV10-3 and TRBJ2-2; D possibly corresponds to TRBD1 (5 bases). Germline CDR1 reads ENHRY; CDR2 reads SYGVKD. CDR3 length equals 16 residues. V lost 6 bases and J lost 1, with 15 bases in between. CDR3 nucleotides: TGTGCCATCAGAGACAGTCATTCTTTGAACACCGGGGAGCTGTTTTTT. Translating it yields CAIRDSHSLNTGELFF.

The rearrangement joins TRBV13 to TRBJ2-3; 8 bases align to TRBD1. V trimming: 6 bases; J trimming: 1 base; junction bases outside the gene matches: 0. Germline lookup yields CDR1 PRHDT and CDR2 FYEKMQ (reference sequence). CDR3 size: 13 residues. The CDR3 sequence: CASRTGGTDTQYF. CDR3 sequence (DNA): TGTGCCAGCAGGACAGGGGGCACAGATACGCAGTATTTT.

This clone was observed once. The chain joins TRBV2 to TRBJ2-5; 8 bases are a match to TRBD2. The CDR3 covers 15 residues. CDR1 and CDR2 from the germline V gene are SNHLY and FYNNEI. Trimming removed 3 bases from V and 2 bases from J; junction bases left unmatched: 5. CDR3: CASSDLAGAQETQYF. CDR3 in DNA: TGTGCCAGCAGTGATCTAGCGGGCGCTCAAGAGACCCAGTACTTC.

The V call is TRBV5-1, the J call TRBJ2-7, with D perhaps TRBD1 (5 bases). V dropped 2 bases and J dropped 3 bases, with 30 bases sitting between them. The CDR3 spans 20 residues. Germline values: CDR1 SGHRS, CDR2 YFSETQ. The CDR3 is CASSFRLGGGGQGADYEQYF. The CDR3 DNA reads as TGCGCCAGCAGCTTCAGGCTGGGCGGCGGTGGCCAAGGGGCGGACTACGAGCAGTACTTC.

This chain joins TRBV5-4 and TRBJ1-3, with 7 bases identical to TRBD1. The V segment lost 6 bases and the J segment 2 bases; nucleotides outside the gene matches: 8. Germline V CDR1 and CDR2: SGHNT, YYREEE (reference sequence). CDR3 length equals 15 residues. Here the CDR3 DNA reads TGTGCCAGCAACACATTCGGGACAGCTGGAAACACCATATATTTT. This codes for CASNTFGTAGNTIYF.

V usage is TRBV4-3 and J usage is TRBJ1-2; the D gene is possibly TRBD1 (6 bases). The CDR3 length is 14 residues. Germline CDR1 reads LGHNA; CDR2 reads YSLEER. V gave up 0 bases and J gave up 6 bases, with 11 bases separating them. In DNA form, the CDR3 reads TGCGCCAGCAGCCAAGACAGGGGTATCCATGGCTACACCTTC. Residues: CASSQDRGIHGYTF.

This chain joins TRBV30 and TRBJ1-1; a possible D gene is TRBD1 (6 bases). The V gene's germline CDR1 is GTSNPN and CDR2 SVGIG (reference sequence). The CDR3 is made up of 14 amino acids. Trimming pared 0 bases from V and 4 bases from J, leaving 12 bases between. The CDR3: CAWSVVGAGTEAFF. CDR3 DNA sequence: TGTGCCTGGAGTGTGGTGGGGGCAGGCACTGAAGCTTTCTTT.

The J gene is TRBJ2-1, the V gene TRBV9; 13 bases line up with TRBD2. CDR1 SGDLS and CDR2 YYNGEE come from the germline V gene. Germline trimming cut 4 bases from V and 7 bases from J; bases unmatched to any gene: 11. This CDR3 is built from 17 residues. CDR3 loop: CASSSGGGLAGKNEQFF. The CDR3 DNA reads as TGTGCCAGCAGCTCTGGGGGGGGACTAGCGGGAAAGAATGAGCAGTTCTTC.

CDR3 amino acids: CASGPSGGEVTEAFF. DNA of the CDR3: TGTGCCAGCGGGCCTTCAGGGGGCGAGGTCACTGAAGCTTTCTTT. This chain connects TRBV7-3 to TRBJ1-1; 8 positions agree with TRBD1. The V and J ends lost 8 bases and 4 bases, in that order; junction bases with no gene match: 12. This CDR3 comprises 15 residues. Germline lookup yields CDR1 SGHTA and CDR2 FQGTGA.

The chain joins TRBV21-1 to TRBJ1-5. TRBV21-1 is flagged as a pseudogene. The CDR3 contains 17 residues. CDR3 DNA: TGTGCCAGCAGCCAGCCGAGGGAGCTAGATAGCAATCAGCCCCAGCATTTT. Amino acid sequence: CASSQPRELDSNQPQHF.

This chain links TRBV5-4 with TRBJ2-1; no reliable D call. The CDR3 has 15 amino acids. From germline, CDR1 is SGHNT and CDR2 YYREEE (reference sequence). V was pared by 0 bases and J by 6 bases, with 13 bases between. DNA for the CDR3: TGTGCCAGCAGCTTGGTACTGGGTAGCAGCAATGAGCAGTTCTTC. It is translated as CASSLVLGSSNEQFF.

The CDR3, as DNA: TGTGCCAGCAGTTTACAGGGTTACGAGCAGTACTTC. Its protein is CASSLQGYEQYF. The chain joins TRBV6-2 or TRBV6-3 to TRBJ2-7, with D possibly TRBD1 on 6 matching bases. V was pared by 4 bases and J by 4 bases, with 8 bases between. Germline-derived CDR1 and CDR2 are MNHEY and SVGEGT. This CDR3 comprises 12 residues.

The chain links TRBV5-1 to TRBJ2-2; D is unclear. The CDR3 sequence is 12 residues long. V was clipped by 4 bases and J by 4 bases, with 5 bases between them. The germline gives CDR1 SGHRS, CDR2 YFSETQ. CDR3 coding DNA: TGCGCCAGCAGCCATTCCACCGGGGAGCTGTTTTTT. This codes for CASSHSTGELFF.

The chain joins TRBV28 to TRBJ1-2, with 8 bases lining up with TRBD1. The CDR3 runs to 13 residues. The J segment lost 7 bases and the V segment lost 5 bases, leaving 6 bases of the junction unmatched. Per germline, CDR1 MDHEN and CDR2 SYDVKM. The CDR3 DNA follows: TGTGCCAGCAGTCAGACAGGGGCGGGTGGCTACACCTTC. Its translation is CASSQTGAGGYTF.

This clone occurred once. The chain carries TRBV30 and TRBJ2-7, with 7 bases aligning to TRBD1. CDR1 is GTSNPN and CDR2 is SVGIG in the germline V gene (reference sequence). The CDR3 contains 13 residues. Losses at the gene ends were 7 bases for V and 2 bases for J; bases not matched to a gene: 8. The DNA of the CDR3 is TGTGCCTCCAAGAATACAGGGGCCTACGAGCAGTACTTC. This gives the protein CASKNTGAYEQYF.

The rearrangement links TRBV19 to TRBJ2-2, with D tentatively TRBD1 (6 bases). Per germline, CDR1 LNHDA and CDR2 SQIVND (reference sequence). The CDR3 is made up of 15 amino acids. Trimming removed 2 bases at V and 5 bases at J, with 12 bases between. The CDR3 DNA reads TGTGCCAGTAGTATATCTGGGGGCAGTACCGGGGAGCTGTTTTTT. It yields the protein CASSISGGSTGELFF.

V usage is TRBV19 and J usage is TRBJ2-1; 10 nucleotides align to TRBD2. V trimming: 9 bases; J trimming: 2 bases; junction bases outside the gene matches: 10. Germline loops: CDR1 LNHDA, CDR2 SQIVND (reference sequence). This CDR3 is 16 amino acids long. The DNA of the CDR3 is TGTGCCAGCAAAACTACCGGGACTAGCGCCTACAATGAGCAGTTCTTC. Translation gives CASKTTGTSAYNEQFF.

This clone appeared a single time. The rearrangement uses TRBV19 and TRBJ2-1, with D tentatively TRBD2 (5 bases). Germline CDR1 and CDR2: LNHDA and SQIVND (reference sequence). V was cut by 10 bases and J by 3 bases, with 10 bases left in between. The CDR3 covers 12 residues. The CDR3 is CATSRDYNEQFF. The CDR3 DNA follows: TGTGCCACCTCCCGGGACTACAATGAGCAGTTCTTC. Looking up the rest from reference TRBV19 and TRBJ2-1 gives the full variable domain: DGGITQSPKYLFRKEGQNVTLSCEQNLNHDAMYWYRQDPGQGLRLIYYSQIVNDFQKGDIAEGYSVSREKKESFPLTVTSAQKNPTAFYLCATSRDYNEQFFGPGTRLTVL.